The present T cell receptor (beta chain) was sequenced within a study of T cells in Graves' hyperthyroidism and ophthalmopathy. Study at large: Peripheral blood draws took place at initial diagnosis, ahead of any treatment. Regarding the study as a whole: Most expanded thyroid clonotypes above 0.001 also appeared in blood. It was a median around 6 months before onset that the model predicted ophthalmopathy. A model of 13 V-J features distinguished ophthalmopathy from stable hyperthyroidism.

In the case of this clonotype: Its cognate antigen is unknown.

Researchers took RNA transcripts and amplified the TCR beta CDR3 regions from them. Primed by the HTBI set, a first-round RT-PCR was run on the TCR CDR3. TCRdb ran MiXCR on the multiplex PCR reads and lists one entry per CDR3 protein. The repertoire includes 550,000 to 800,000 distinct CDR3 sequences, about a sixth of them detected once, and around 8.1% sits in the top ten. With V trimmed by 3 bases and J by 9 bases, 6 bases remained unmatched. Germline V gene lookup returns CDR1 MNHEY and CDR2 SVGAGI. The CDR3 runs 14 residues. The chain is built from TRBV6-5 and TRBJ2-7; 12 bases line up with TRBD1. This clonotype was obtained from a man aged 18 to 30 with Graves' hyperthyroidism. Sequencing was performed on blood. The CDR3 spells CASSYGTGGSAQYF. The CDR3 coding sequence is TGTGCCAGCAGTTATGGGACAGGGGGCTCGGCGCAGTACTTC.